The 22 T cell receptor beta chains below come from one sample, sequenced in a study of shared clonotypes between healthy human individuals. Sequencing was performed with immunoSEQ multiplex PCR; in TCRdb, only in-frame clones are kept and a portion is missing. The profile covers about 2.1 million clones, with just under 95% appearing a single time and around 1.7% taken by the ten largest. Positive CCR7 selection of CD45RO-negative cells yielded the naive CD8 cells, and terminally differentiated effector memory CD45RA+ cells were excluded. Sequencing was done on a sample of naive CD8+ T cells from PBMCs. The receptors stem from a man between 18 and 29 years old in good health. Some clones in this sample may be carry-over from other donors' samples.

This rearrangement joins TRBV9 to TRBJ2-7; 7 bases agree with TRBD1. The CDR3 extends over 18 amino acids. Germline loops: CDR1 SGDLS, CDR2 YYNGEE. J lost 3 bases, V lost 3 bases, and 18 bases had no gene match. CDR3 protein: CASSEGARRQGDFYEQYF. For the CDR3, the DNA is TGTGCCAGCAGCGAGGGGGCTCGTAGGCAGGGGGATTTCTACGAGCAGTACTTC.

This clone came up once. The chain joins TRBV7-3 to TRBJ2-1; TRBD2 aligns across 16 bases. The CDR3 totals 20 residues. CDR1 and CDR2 from the germline V gene are SGHTA and FQGTGA. Trimming removed 6 bases from V and 1 base from J; junction bases left unmatched: 12. CDR3 DNA: TGTGCCAGCAGTCCCGGGTGGGGACTAGCGGGAGGGTCTTCCTACAATGAGCAGTTCTTC. Protein: CASSPGWGLAGGSSYNEQFF.

Regarding this clone: The identical CDR3 is also encoded by other nucleotide sequences in the sample. V gene TRBV5-6 combines with J gene TRBJ2-7; maybe TRBD1 (5 bases). V dropped 0 bases and J dropped 4 bases, with 8 bases sitting between them. The CDR3 runs to 13 residues. The germline V gene encodes CDR1 SGHDT and CDR2 YYEEEE. The CDR3 sequence is CASSLGRTYEQYF. The CDR3, as DNA: TGTGCCAGCAGCTTGGGCAGGACATACGAGCAGTACTTC.

CDR3: CASSRKGQFGYGYTF. The CDR3 DNA is TGTGCCAGCAGCCGCAAGGGACAATTCGGCTATGGCTACACCTTC. This chain uses TRBV7-9 with TRBJ1-2; possible D gene TRBD1, 6 bases. CDR1 is SEHNR and CDR2 is FQNEAQ in the germline V gene (reference sequence). The ends were cut back, 5 bases at V and 4 bases at J, with 17 bases in the middle. The CDR3 has 15 residues.

The V call is TRBV5-6, the J call TRBJ2-1, with TRBD1 as a possible D gene (5 bases). Germline CDR1 and CDR2: SGHDT and YYEEEE. CDR3 length: 15 residues. V was clipped by 4 bases and J by 9 bases, with 20 bases between them. CDR3 in amino acids: CASSPLRAEVTEQFF. The CDR3 DNA sequence: TGTGCCAGCAGCCCCCTCAGGGCAGAAGTTACTGAGCAGTTCTTC.

The chain links TRBV9 to TRBJ2-4; D unresolved. Looked up from germline, CDR1 is SGDLS and CDR2 is YYNGEE. V was cut by 3 bases and J by 0 bases, with 7 bases left in between. The CDR3 has 14 residues. The CDR3 region is CASSAREAKNIQYF. The CDR3 DNA reads as TGTGCCAGCAGCGCAAGGGAAGCCAAAAACATTCAGTACTTC.

The gene calls are TRBV19 and TRBJ1-1, with D hard to call. The germline V gene encodes CDR1 LNHDA and CDR2 SQIVND (reference sequence). The CDR3 is 11 residues long. With 4 bases removed from V and 4 bases from J, the gap between germline ends came to 4 bases. The CDR3 DNA follows: TGTGCCAGTAGTACCCCCACTGAAGCTTTCTTT. Protein sequence: CASSTPTEAFF. Together with reference TRBV19 and TRBJ1-1, the CDR3 gives the full variable domain: DGGITQSPKYLFRKEGQNVTLSCEQNLNHDAMYWYRQDPGQGLRLIYYSQIVNDFQKGDIAEGYSVSREKKESFPLTVTSAQKNPTAFYLCASSTPTEAFFGQGTRLTVV.

Here the CDR3 reads CASSQDNEVPYGYTF. The DNA for the CDR3 is TGCGCCAGCAGCCAAGACAATGAGGTGCCCTATGGCTACACCTTC. V usage is TRBV4-3 and J usage is TRBJ1-2; D gene uncertain. This CDR3 region has 15 residues. Germline CDR1 is LGHNA and CDR2 is YSLEER. V gave up 0 bases and J gave up 4 bases, with 12 bases separating them.

The rearrangement uses TRBV5-5 and TRBJ1-2; possibly TRBD1 for D (5 bases). V lost 1 base, J lost 2 bases, and 15 bases lay in between. CDR1 is SGHKS, CDR2 YYEKEE, per germline (reference sequence). The length of the CDR3 is 16 residues. The CDR3 DNA reads TGTGCCAGCAGCTTGCGGGCGACAGATAGAAACTATGGCTACACCTTC. Translation gives CASSLRATDRNYGYTF.

The V call is TRBV7-9, the J call TRBJ2-2; TRBD1 is a possible D gene (5 bases). Per germline, CDR1 SEHNR and CDR2 FQNEAQ (reference sequence). V shed 2 bases and J shed 2 bases, with 12 bases lying between them. There are 16 residues in the CDR3. CDR3 loop: CASSLPLTDNTGELFF. Here the CDR3 DNA reads TGTGCCAGCAGCTTACCCTTGACAGACAACACCGGGGAGCTGTTTTTT.

The CDR3: CASSQERAVRGEETQYF. CDR3 nucleotides: TGCGCCAGCAGCCAAGAAAGAGCGGTTCGGGGGGAGGAGACCCAGTACTTC. The chain combines TRBV4-1 with TRBJ2-5, with 7 bases lining up with TRBD2. From germline, CDR1 is MGHRA and CDR2 YSYEKL. With 0 bases clipped from V and 5 bases from J, the junction kept 12 bases outside the gene matches. CDR3 size: 17 residues.

J is TRBJ1-2 and V is TRBV27; TRBD1 agrees at 9 bases. Germline V gives CDR1 MNHEY, CDR2 SMNVEV (reference sequence). Trimming took 5 bases from V and 6 from J; bases not matched to a gene: 4. This CDR3 is 13 amino acids long. The CDR3 loop is CASSAGTGNGYTF. CDR3 bases: TGTGCCAGCAGTGCCGGGACAGGGAATGGCTACACCTTC.

J is TRBJ2-3 and V is TRBV15, with D hard to call. CDR3 length equals 12 residues. With 5 bases removed from V and 4 bases from J, the gap between germline ends came to 7 bases. Germline CDR1 reads LNHNV; CDR2 reads YYDKDF (reference sequence). Here the CDR3 reads CATSRAADTQYF. In nucleotides, the CDR3 is TGTGCCACCAGCCGCGCGGCAGATACGCAGTATTTT.

On this clone itself: In the same sample, other DNA sequences code for this CDR3. This chain connects TRBV15 to TRBJ2-5, with TRBD1 as a possible D gene (5 bases). This CDR3 has 14 residues. Trimming removed 0 bases at V and 5 bases at J, with 10 bases between. Per germline, CDR1 LNHNV and CDR2 YYDKDF (reference sequence). CDR3 DNA: TGTGCCACCAGCAGAGACAGGGAAGGGGAGACCCAGTACTTC. This translates into CATSRDREGETQYF.

The chain joins TRBV27 to TRBJ2-7, with 11 positions matching TRBD2. The ends lost 5 bases at V and 6 bases at J; junction bases unmatched: 12. The CDR3 has 16 residues. CDR1 is MNHEY, CDR2 SMNVEV, per germline (reference sequence). The CDR3 is CASSLILAGALGEQYF. Written as DNA, the CDR3 is TGTGCCAGCAGTCTGATACTAGCGGGAGCCCTCGGCGAGCAGTACTTC.

On this clone: The final CDR3 position lacks the conserved phenylalanine or tryptophan, pointing to a likely read error. J is TRBJ2-7 and V is TRBV29-1; 9 nucleotides agree with TRBD2. With V trimmed by 7 bases and J by 0 bases, 4 bases remained unmatched. This CDR3 has 13 residues. CDR1 and CDR2 from the germline V gene are SQVTM and ANQGSEA. In DNA form, the CDR3 reads TGCAGCGCGACTAGCGGCCTCTCCTACGAGCAGTACCTC. Encoded protein: CSATSGLSYEQYL.

The chain couples TRBV6-1 to TRBJ2-7; 8 bases match TRBD2. CDR1 and CDR2 (germline): MNHNS, SASEGT. With V trimmed by 6 bases and J by 7 bases, 8 bases remained unmatched. The CDR3 sequence is 13 residues long. The CDR3 loop reads CASRGRGEREQYF. The CDR3 DNA reads TGTGCCAGCAGGGGGCGGGGGGAGAGGGAGCAGTACTTC.

This chain's CDR3 is CASSRILLTGEEQYF. CDR3 nucleotides: TGCGCCAGCAGCCGCATATTGCTGACAGGGGAAGAGCAGTACTTC. The chain joins TRBV4-3 to TRBJ2-7; the match to TRBD1 covers 8 bases. The V gene's germline CDR1 is LGHNA and CDR2 YSLEER. The CDR3 has 15 amino acids. Unmatched junction bases numbered 12, after V lost 4 bases and J lost 7 bases.

For this clone: Additional DNA sequences in this sample encode the identical CDR3. The chain uses TRBV27 and TRBJ1-1; tentatively, D is TRBD1 (5 bases). CDR1 is MNHEY, CDR2 SMNVEV, per germline (reference sequence). This CDR3 region has 14 residues. Trimming shortened V by 3 bases and J by 5 bases, and 13 bases separated the two germline ends. The chain's CDR3 is CASSLLGGRTEAFF. In nucleotides, the CDR3 is TGTGCCAGCAGTTTGTTGGGGGGAAGGACTGAAGCTTTCTTT.

The CDR3: CASSLAPGARYEQYF. CDR3 sequence (DNA): TGCGCCAGCAGCTTGGCTCCAGGGGCTCGCTACGAGCAGTACTTC. V gene TRBV5-1 combines with J gene TRBJ2-7; D possibly corresponds to TRBD1 (6 bases). This CDR3 is built from 15 residues. V lost 0 bases to trimming and J lost 3 bases, with 13 bases between them. Germline loops: CDR1 SGHRS, CDR2 YFSETQ. The full variable domain, completed using reference TRBV5-1 and TRBJ2-7, is KAGVTQTPRYLIKTRGQQVTLSCSPISGHRSVSWYQQTPGQGLQFLFEYFSETQRNKGNFPGRFSGRQFSNSRSEMNVSTLELGDSALYLCASSLAPGARYEQYFGPGTRLTVT.

This chain connects TRBV19 to TRBJ2-5, with TRBD2 identical over 7 bases. The CDR3 is 15 amino acids. Germline trimming cut 3 bases from V and 4 bases from J; bases unmatched to any gene: 8. Germline V lookup: CDR1 LNHDA, CDR2 SQIVND (reference sequence). This CDR3 reads CASSMLGGPVETQYF. Written as DNA, the CDR3 is TGTGCCAGTAGTATGTTGGGAGGGCCGGTAGAGACCCAGTACTTC.

The chain combines TRBV29-1 with TRBJ2-1, with TRBD1 identical over 7 bases. V lost 0 bases, J lost 1 base, and 6 bases stayed unmatched. This CDR3 has 16 residues. Per germline, CDR1 SQVTM and CDR2 ANQGSEA. This CDR3 reads CSVEDVTGRSYNEQFF. The CDR3 DNA reads TGCAGCGTTGAAGACGTGACAGGGCGATCCTACAATGAGCAGTTCTTC.